The next 26 T cell receptor beta chains were all read from a single sample in a study of blood T cell repertoires in COVID-19. The table came from immunoSEQ multiplex PCR; TCRdb's copy has only in-frame clones and leaves some out. The top ten clones hold 1% of a sample with 340,000 or so clones, roughly 84% of them seen once. Material: peripheral blood. The source is a man aged 50 to 59 with active or convalescent COVID-19.

The chain recombines TRBV7-9 with TRBJ2-3; 10 bases line up with TRBD1. Losses at the gene ends were 0 bases for V and 6 bases for J; bases not matched to a gene: 3. The germline gives CDR1 SEHNR, CDR2 FQNEAQ (reference sequence). The CDR3 is 15 residues long. The CDR3, as DNA: TGTGCCAGCAGCTTAGCGAGACAGGGGGCTGATACGCAGTATTTT. Translated, it gives CASSLARQGADTQYF.

The CDR3 DNA reads as TGTGCCAGCAGCCCCCGAGGGCAGACTCTTTACAATGAGCAGTTCTTC. It codes for CASSPRGQTLYNEQFF. The rearrangement joins TRBV9 to TRBJ2-1, with D perhaps TRBD2 (5 bases). The length of the CDR3 is 16 residues. Trimming removed 4 bases at V and 4 bases at J, with 18 bases between. Germline V gene data show CDR1 as SGDLS and CDR2 as YYNGEE.

The chain joins TRBV7-8 to TRBJ2-1; 16 nucleotides agree with TRBD2. After removal of 6 bases from V and 9 bases from J, the junction contained 8 bases not matched to a gene. Germline V gene sequence: CDR1 SGHVS, CDR2 FQNEAQ. The CDR3 has 16 amino acids. CDR3 coding DNA: TGTGCCAGCAGTCTACGGGGACTAGCGGGAGGGCTTGAGCAGTTCTTC. It yields the protein CASSLRGLAGGLEQFF. Complete variable domain (other parts from reference TRBV7-8 and TRBJ2-1): GAGVSQSPRYKVAKRGQDVALRCDPISGHVSLFWYQQALGQGPEFLTYFQNEAQLDKSGLPSDRFFAERPEGSVSTLKIQRTQQEDSAVYLCASSLRGLAGGLEQFFGPGTRLTVL.

This rearrangement joins TRBV19 to TRBJ2-5; the match to TRBD1 covers 9 bases. Germline trimming cut 7 bases from V and 4 bases from J; bases unmatched to any gene: 10. The length of the CDR3 is 15 residues. Germline assignment: CDR1 LNHDA and CDR2 SQIVND (reference sequence). The CDR3 bases are TGTGCCAGTACCAGAGGGACAGGGCGAGGAGAGACCCAGTACTTC. Its translation: CASTRGTGRGETQYF. The full variable domain, with the rest looked up from reference TRBV19 and TRBJ2-5, is DGGITQSPKYLFRKEGQNVTLSCEQNLNHDAMYWYRQDPGQGLRLIYYSQIVNDFQKGDIAEGYSVSREKKESFPLTVTSAQKNPTAFYLCASTRGTGRGETQYFGPGTRLLVL.

The chain is built from TRBV25-1 and TRBJ1-2, with D possibly matching TRBD1 (5 bases). With 4 bases removed from V and 6 bases from J, the gap between germline ends came to 15 bases. This CDR3 spans 14 amino acids. Germline CDR1 is MGHDK and CDR2 is SYGVNS. CDR3 coding DNA: TGTGCCAGCAGTGCCCTATCAGGCAGGGATGGCTACACCTTC. As protein: CASSALSGRDGYTF.

The CDR3 DNA sequence: TGCAGCGTTGACCGCCTAGCGGGAGGGGTGGATACGCAGTATTTT. Amino acids: CSVDRLAGGVDTQYF. V and J are TRBV29-1 and TRBJ2-3; TRBD2 aligns across 12 bases. Per germline, CDR1 SQVTM and CDR2 ANQGSEA. The CDR3 extends over 15 amino acids. The trim removed 3 bases at V and 6 bases at J, leaving 7 bases unmatched.

V is TRBV10-3 and J is TRBJ2-7; a weak D match, TRBD1 (6 bases). Germline loops: CDR1 ENHRY, CDR2 SYGVKD. The CDR3 sequence is 15 residues long. V gave up 7 bases and J gave up 0 bases, with 16 bases separating them. The CDR3 sequence is CAINRTPGDSYEQYF. Written as DNA, the CDR3 is TGTGCCATCAATCGGACGCCAGGGGACTCCTACGAGCAGTACTTC.

The chain couples TRBV3-1 (or the pseudogene TRBV3-2) to TRBJ2-7; TRBD2 matches 8 bases. Germline trimming cut 1 base from V and 4 bases from J; bases unmatched to any gene: 6. The CDR3 totals 15 residues. Germline CDR1 is LGHDT and CDR2 is YNNKEL (reference sequence). CDR3 in amino acids: CASSQGPASGYEQYF. The CDR3 coding sequence is TGTGCCAGCAGCCAAGGGCCCGCTAGCGGGTACGAGCAGTACTTC.

The gene calls are TRBV11-2 and TRBJ2-2, with 12 bases aligning to TRBD2. The V and J ends lost 3 bases and 4 bases, in that order; junction bases with no gene match: 3. The CDR3 covers 16 residues. Germline CDR1 and CDR2: SGHAT and FQNNGV. CDR3 in amino acids: CASSFASGRGTGELFF. CDR3 nucleotide sequence: TGTGCCAGCAGCTTCGCTAGCGGGAGGGGCACCGGGGAGCTGTTTTTT.

The V call is TRBV6-5, the J call TRBJ2-1; weak D call: TRBD2 (6 bases). V was pared by 5 bases and J by 3 bases, with 11 bases between. In germline, CDR1 is MNHEY, CDR2 SVGAGI. The CDR3 spans 14 residues. CDR3 nucleotides: TGTGCCAGCAGTAGTCGGGGACTCTACAATGAGCAGTTCTTC. Translating gives CASSSRGLYNEQFF.

The V gene is TRBV19, the J gene TRBJ2-7, with D perhaps TRBD2 (6 bases). V shed 0 bases and J shed 4 bases, with 13 bases lying between them. The length of the CDR3 is 15 residues. Germline V lookup: CDR1 LNHDA, CDR2 SQIVND (reference sequence). The CDR3 is CASSIDFAGTYEQYF. In DNA form, the CDR3 reads TGTGCCAGTAGTATAGATTTTGCGGGAACGTACGAGCAGTACTTC. The whole variable domain, filled in from reference TRBV19 and TRBJ2-7, reads DGGITQSPKYLFRKEGQNVTLSCEQNLNHDAMYWYRQDPGQGLRLIYYSQIVNDFQKGDIAEGYSVSREKKESFPLTVTSAQKNPTAFYLCASSIDFAGTYEQYFGPGTRLTVT.

This clone was recorded many times. This chain connects TRBV19 to TRBJ1-6, with D hard to call. Germline V CDR1 and CDR2: LNHDA, SQIVND (reference sequence). This CDR3 has 16 residues. Trimming left V 7 bases short and J 6 bases short, with 19 bases between. The CDR3 is CASTRRTNQVNSPLHF. DNA of the CDR3: TGTGCCAGTACTCGTCGCACGAACCAGGTTAATTCACCCCTCCACTTT.

The rearrangement links TRBV6-6 to TRBJ2-7; the D is unclear. Germline V gene data show CDR1 as MNHNY and CDR2 as SVGAGI (reference sequence). The CDR3 covers 13 residues. Deletions cut 6 bases from V and 2 bases from J, with 11 bases between. CDR3: CASRSSLPYEQYF. The CDR3 DNA sequence: TGTGCCAGCAGGTCCTCCCTCCCCTACGAGCAGTACTTC.

This chain uses TRBV7-6 with TRBJ2-1; 7 nucleotides line up with TRBD2. V shed 2 bases, J shed 6 bases, and the junction held 7 bases outside the gene matches. The CDR3 spans 15 residues. Germline CDR1 reads SGHVS; CDR2 reads FNYEAQ. CDR3 nucleotides: TGTGCCAGCAGCTTATTCGCGGGAGAGGGCAATGAGCAGTTCTTC. Its translation is CASSLFAGEGNEQFF.

This chain connects TRBV12-3 or TRBV12-4 to TRBJ1-6; D unclear. Trimming pared 3 bases from V and 7 bases from J, leaving 4 bases between. CDR3 length: 12 amino acids. CDR3 sequence reads: CASSLRNSPLHF. As DNA, the CDR3 is TGTGCCAGCAGTTTGAGGAATTCACCCCTCCACTTT.

The chain couples TRBV28 to TRBJ2-7; D is uncertain. CDR1 is MDHEN and CDR2 is SYDVKM in the germline V gene. The CDR3 spans 11 residues. V lost 4 bases to trimming and J lost 4 bases, with 5 bases between them. The DNA of the CDR3 is TGTGCCAGCAGTTCGACATACGAGCAGTACTTC. This gives the protein CASSSTYEQYF.

The V call is TRBV2, the J call TRBJ1-2; D perhaps matches TRBD1 (6 bases). The CDR3 spans 13 residues. V lost 7 bases and J 3 bases, leaving 12 bases between the germline ends. CDR1 and CDR2 (germline): SNHLY, FYNNEI. Here the CDR3 DNA reads TGTGCCAGCACTTTTGACAGGTACTATGGCTACACCTTC. Amino acid sequence: CASTFDRYYGYTF.

The CDR3 region is CASSLTGGNNEQFF. CDR3 sequence (DNA): TGTGCCAGCAGCTTAACCGGGGGTAACAATGAGCAGTTCTTC. The chain uses TRBV7-2 and TRBJ2-1, with D maybe TRBD2 (6 bases). Trimming cost V 2 bases and J 5 bases, with 10 bases left between them. The CDR3 is 14 amino acids. CDR1 and CDR2 from the germline V gene are SGHTA and FQGNSA.

The chain carries TRBV27 and TRBJ1-2, with D possibly TRBD1 on 5 matching bases. Germline-derived CDR1 and CDR2 are MNHEY and SMNVEV (reference sequence). CDR3 length equals 14 residues. Trimming shortened V by 1 base and J by 7 bases, and 13 bases separated the two germline ends. The CDR3 DNA sequence: TGTGCCAGCAGTTTATGGGGGGATCCAGGTGGCTACACCTTC. Its protein product is CASSLWGDPGGYTF.

The V and J genes are TRBV27 and TRBJ2-1; D remains ambiguous. The V gene's germline CDR1 is MNHEY and CDR2 SMNVEV (reference sequence). With 3 bases removed from V and 4 bases from J, the gap between germline ends came to 19 bases. The CDR3 is 17 amino acids. The CDR3 DNA is TGTGCCAGCAGTTTTGATAAAGCACCCGGTCGTTACAATGAGCAGTTCTTC. Protein sequence: CASSFDKAPGRYNEQFF.

The chain combines TRBV2 with TRBJ1-2, with a possible D match to TRBD1 (5 bases). Germline lookup yields CDR1 SNHLY and CDR2 FYNNEI. CDR3 size: 14 residues. V was shortened by 2 bases and J by 6 bases, with 13 bases between the two germline ends. CDR3 coding DNA: TGTGCCAGCAGTGAACAGGGTAAGAAGCATGGCTACACCTTC. Protein: CASSEQGKKHGYTF.

The chain links TRBV6-5 to TRBJ1-3, with 7 nucleotides matching TRBD1. In germline, CDR1 is MNHEY, CDR2 SVGAGI. Germline trimming cut 4 bases from V and 4 bases from J; bases unmatched to any gene: 7. The CDR3 covers 15 residues. Here the CDR3 reads CASSFDRAGGNTIYF. CDR3 in DNA: TGTGCCAGCAGTTTCGACAGGGCCGGAGGAAACACCATATATTTT.

This clone appeared once. Other nucleotide sequences from this sample produce the same CDR3. The chain is built from TRBV6-5 and TRBJ1-5; TRBD1 agrees at 9 bases. The CDR3 contains 13 residues. V lost 6 bases, J lost 6 bases, and 3 bases stayed unmatched. Per germline, CDR1 MNHEY and CDR2 SVGAGI. The CDR3: CASSTGGGQPQHF. In DNA, the CDR3 is TGTGCCAGCAGCACAGGGGGCGGTCAGCCCCAGCATTTT.

This clone came up once. The rearrangement joins TRBV6-2 or TRBV6-3 to TRBJ2-1; weak D call: TRBD2 (5 bases). CDR3 length equals 13 residues. V lost 6 bases, J lost 6 bases, and 12 bases lay in between. Germline CDR1 MNHEY, CDR2 SVGEGT. For the CDR3, the DNA is TGTGCCAGCAGCCTCGGACTGGGCAATGAGCAGTTCTTC. It encodes CASSLGLGNEQFF.

The CDR3 loop is CASSITRRRGETQYF. In DNA form, the CDR3 reads TGTGCCAGCAGCATTACCAGGCGCCGGGGGGAGACCCAGTACTTC. The chain recombines TRBV11-2 with TRBJ2-5; D possibly corresponds to TRBD2 (6 bases). Germline CDR1 and CDR2: SGHAT and FQNNGV. There are 15 residues in the CDR3. V shed 5 bases and J shed 5 bases, with 18 bases lying between them.

This clone was seen more than once but under ten times. This CDR3 reads CAISLDSSYEQYF. The CDR3 bases are TGTGCCATCAGTTTGGACAGCTCCTACGAGCAGTACTTC. The V call is TRBV10-3, the J call TRBJ2-7, with D possibly TRBD1 on 6 matching bases. This CDR3 comprises 13 residues. Germline CDR1 reads ENHRY; CDR2 reads SYGVKD. Deletions cut 5 bases from V and 0 bases from J, with 8 bases between.